In this sample, the clone carrying this T cell receptor (beta chain) turned up many times. Its antigen is unidentified. A single record per CDR3 protein comes from TCRdb applying MiXCR to the reads. This sample carries over 250,000 distinct CDR3 sequences, 22% of them seen once, and the ten largest clones take roughly 19%. V gave up 4 bases and J gave up 6 bases, with 10 bases separating them. The CDR3 has 14 amino acids. The data originate from a study of T cell repertoires in cytomegalovirus infection. Overall study: The authors relied on CMV epitopes, both recently identified HLA-C-restricted and well-studied HLA-B-restricted. Both a matching HLA type and CMV infection were indicated by public TCR beta signatures. General study findings and limits: The ex vivo response was dominated by HLA-C-restricted CMV-specific TCR beta clonotypes. People with CMV and the relevant HLA were identified by cumulative public TCR beta family frequency.

This chain connects TRBV12-3 or TRBV12-4 to TRBJ1-6; possible D gene TRBD1, 5 bases. The receptor comes from a human donor in good health (CMV status not recorded). Some clones in this sample may be carry-over from other donors' samples. Sequences were derived from cultured PBMCs, sampled from culture after CMV antigen stimulation. The CDR3 bases are TGTGCCAGCAGTTGGGGCAGGGCTAATTCACCCCTCCACTTT. This translates into CASSWGRANSPLHF.